This T cell receptor beta chain is from a study of T-cell reconstitution after alpha-beta-depleted transplantation in children. As it was prepared, the TCRbeta library received unique molecular identifiers. TCRdb reanalysed the PCR reads using MiXCR and keeps one entry per CDR3 protein. The data show about 610,000 distinct CDR3 sequences, about 10% seen once. Germline V gene lookup returns CDR1 MDHEN and CDR2 SYDVKM. The CDR3 contains 14 residues. The germline V and J ends were trimmed by 4 bases and 7 bases, with 14 bases remaining between them. This clonotype was counted a few times. The sample consisted of PBMCs from the stem cell graft donor, taken from the stem cell graft. The V call is TRBV28, the J call TRBJ1-5; D not resolved. This clonotype originated in a human donor who donated a stem cell graft to a child with acute myeloid leukemia. Here the CDR3 DNA reads TGTGCCAGCAGTTCCCTTGGTCGAGGGCAGCCCCAGCATTTT. Its translation: CASSSLGRGQPQHF. Looking up the rest from reference TRBV28 and TRBJ1-5 gives the full variable domain: DVKVTQSSRYLVKRTGEKVFLECVQDMDHENMFWYRQDPGLGLRLIYFSYDVKMKEKGDIPEGYSVSREKKERFSLILESASTNQTSMYLCASSSLGRGQPQHFGDGTRLSIL.